Presented here are 17 T cell receptor beta chains from one specimen sequenced in a study of CD8+CD57+ T cells in acquired aplastic anemia. The template for TCR beta VDJ and CDR3 sequence profiling was genomic DNA. Each CDR3 protein is one row after TCRdb ran MiXCR on the reads. Of roughly 160,000 distinct CDR3 sequences in the sample, more than 45% are singletons; the top ten hold less than 3%. CD8+CD57+ cell expansion, shown by flow cytometry, had occurred in the patients selected for sequencing. Source material: sorted CD4+, CD8+, or CD8+CD57+ T cells (not recorded which) from PBMCs. Receptors originate from a human donor with aplastic anemia.

About this clonotype itself: Likely a read error: the CDR3 ends without its conserved phenylalanine or tryptophan. The V gene is TRBV19, the J gene TRBJ2-5; D is unresolved. The germline V gene has CDR1 LNHDA and CDR2 SQIVND (reference sequence). This CDR3 comprises 14 residues. Trimming left V 4 bases short and J 1 base short, with 10 bases between. CDR3 region: CASSKGPTQETQYL. For the CDR3, the DNA is TGTGCCAGTAGTAAGGGCCCGACCCAAGAGACCCAGTACCTC.

This clonotype was found many times. The V call is TRBV19, the J call TRBJ1-3; D is perhaps TRBD1 (6 bases). Trimming left V 5 bases short and J 0 bases short, with 11 bases between. Per the germline V gene, CDR1 is LNHDA and CDR2 is SQIVND (reference sequence). The CDR3 covers 15 residues. This CDR3 reads CASSFGQLSGNTIYF. DNA of the CDR3: TGTGCCAGTAGTTTCGGACAGCTCTCTGGAAACACCATATATTTT.

In regard to this clonotype: Here the CDR3 omits its conserved ending phenylalanine or tryptophan, so a read error is the likely source. V gene TRBV2 combines with J gene TRBJ2-7; the D is unclear. With 5 bases removed from V and 3 bases from J, the gap between germline ends came to 17 bases. The CDR3 has 15 amino acids. CDR1 is SNHLY, CDR2 FYNNEI, per germline. The CDR3 nucleotides are TGTGCCAGCAGTTTCCCGCTTGCGGTACGCTACGAGCAGTACTCC. Translation gives CASSFPLAVRYEQYS.

The gene calls are TRBV9 and TRBJ2-7, with 15 nucleotides matching TRBD2. The CDR3 is made up of 16 amino acids. The germline V gene has CDR1 SGDLS and CDR2 YYNGEE. V lost 0 bases to trimming and J lost 7 bases; unmatched junction nucleotides: 5. The CDR3 bases are TGTGCCAGCAGCGTAGCGGGACTAGCGGGAGGAGGTGAGCAGTACTTC. Its protein product is CASSVAGLAGGGEQYF.

Of note for this clonotype: A much larger clone differs from this one at a single base, so this may be a read error. The chain employs TRBV9 and TRBJ2-2, with 7 nucleotides matching TRBD2. Per the germline V gene, CDR1 is SGDLS and CDR2 is YYNGEE. The CDR3 has 15 residues. CDR3 bases: TGTGCCAGCAGCCCCCGGGGGGACGACACCGGGGAGCCGTTTTTT. This codes for CASSPRGDDTGEPFF.

The chain combines TRBV20-1 with TRBJ2-7, with 10 bases that match TRBD2. This CDR3 region has 15 residues. The ends lost 0 bases at V and 0 bases at J; junction bases unmatched: 2. Germline values: CDR1 DFQATT, CDR2 SNEGSKA (reference sequence). The CDR3 region has the DNA TGCAGTGCTAGAGACCGGACTAGCGGCTCCTACGAGCAGTACTTC. Protein product: CSARDRTSGSYEQYF.

The CDR3 DNA follows: TGTGCCATCACAGGGGATGTCGATGAAAAACTGTTTTTT. It yields the protein CAITGDVDEKLFF. The chain carries TRBV7-9 and TRBJ1-4; 7 positions match TRBD1. Germline V lookup: CDR1 SEHNR, CDR2 FQNEAQ (reference sequence). The CDR3 consists of 13 residues. V dropped 10 bases and J dropped 6; count of bases not matched to a gene: 8.

A note on this clonotype: This is likely a read error, given that the CDR3 carries no conserved phenylalanine or tryptophan at its end. This chain joins TRBV3-1 and TRBJ1-1, with 9 positions matching TRBD1. Germline lookup yields CDR1 LGHDT and CDR2 YNNKEL (reference sequence). V shed 7 bases, J shed 1 base, and the junction held 4 bases outside the gene matches. The CDR3 sequence is 14 residues long. CDR3 bases: TGTGCCAGCACCACAGGGGGCAGGAACACTGAAGCTTTCCTT. It translates to CASTTGGRNTEAFL.

The V call is TRBV15, the J call TRBJ2-3, with D perhaps TRBD1 (5 bases). Looked up from germline, CDR1 is LNHNV and CDR2 is YYDKDF (reference sequence). The germline V and J ends were trimmed by 2 bases and 1 base, with 7 bases remaining between them. The CDR3 consists of 14 residues. The CDR3 spells CATSRQGGTDTQYF. The CDR3 DNA is TGTGCCACCAGCAGACAGGGTGGCACAGATACGCAGTATTTT.

The chain uses TRBV29-1 and TRBJ1-2; D uncertain. Germline V gene data show CDR1 as SQVTM and CDR2 as ANQGSEA. V was shortened by 2 bases and J by 3 bases, with 10 bases between the two germline ends. CDR3 length equals 13 residues. The CDR3 DNA is TGCAGCGTTGAACGTCGGCAGGACTATGGCTACACCTTC. Translating gives CSVERRQDYGYTF.

The gene calls are TRBV9 and TRBJ1-1; D is unresolved. The V end was cut by 10 bases, the J end by 3 bases, with 13 bases between. Germline CDR1 SGDLS, CDR2 YYNGEE. The CDR3 runs 12 residues. Here the CDR3 DNA reads TGTGCCGGTGCGGGAGGGTACACTGAAGCTTTCTTT. It codes for CAGAGGYTEAFF.

Many counts were recorded for this clonotype. The chain joins TRBV7-2 to TRBJ2-7; D gene ambiguous. This CDR3 spans 15 amino acids. CDR1 and CDR2 from the germline V gene are SGHTA and FQGNSA. Trimming left V 2 bases short and J 6 bases short, with 17 bases between. The CDR3 DNA sequence: TGTGCCAGCAGCTTATTTTCGGATCAGGTGTCCGAGCAGTACTTC. This sequence encodes CASSLFSDQVSEQYF.

This clonotype appeared a single time. The chain has TRBV12-3 or TRBV12-4 and TRBJ1-3; a weak D match, TRBD1 (5 bases). This CDR3 region has 14 residues. V was pared by 6 bases and J by 0 bases, with 9 bases between. CDR3 sequence reads: CASRQALSGNTIYF. CDR3 DNA: TGTGCCAGCAGACAGGCCCTCTCTGGAAACACCATATATTTT.

V is TRBV7-6 and J is TRBJ1-6; D may be TRBD1 (6 bases). V was clipped by 5 bases and J by 7 bases, with 15 bases between them. Germline values: CDR1 SGHVS, CDR2 FNYEAQ. CDR3 length equals 15 residues. CDR3 sequence: CASSPSAGENSPLHF. CDR3 bases: TGTGCCAGCAGCCCTAGCGCAGGGGAGAATTCACCCCTCCACTTT.

The J gene is TRBJ2-5, the V gene TRBV24-1, with a weak D call TRBD2 (6 bases). Germline CDR1 KGHDR, CDR2 SFDVKD. V was shortened by 4 bases and J by 3 bases, with 11 bases between the two germline ends. The CDR3 runs to 14 residues. The chain's CDR3 is CATSEGSGEETQYF. The CDR3 DNA sequence: TGTGCCACCAGTGAGGGTAGCGGAGAAGAGACCCAGTACTTC.

This chain connects TRBV5-5 to TRBJ1-2; no definite D call. V gave up 2 bases and J gave up 4 bases, with 18 bases separating them. Germline V gene sequence: CDR1 SGHKS, CDR2 YYEKEE (reference sequence). The CDR3 covers 16 residues. CDR3 in amino acids: CASSFGRESSFYGYTF. CDR3 nucleotide sequence: TGTGCCAGCAGCTTTGGTCGCGAAAGTTCTTTCTATGGCTACACCTTC.

This clonotype was counted at least ten times. The rearrangement links TRBV12-3 or TRBV12-4 to TRBJ2-3; 11 positions agree with TRBD2. The CDR3 totals 16 residues. Trimming removed 5 bases from V and 2 bases from J; junction bases left unmatched: 6. CDR3 sequence (DNA): TGTGCCAGCAGTGAGACTAGCGGGGTCGCCACAGATACGCAGTATTTT. The encoded protein is CASSETSGVATDTQYF.